Described below is a single T cell receptor (beta chain) sequence and its context. Seattle researchers signed up patients amid active infection and tracked them longitudinally. As originally analysed: Scientists estimated how many nucleated cells there were by amplifying reference gene primers. Generated by immunoSEQ multiplex PCR, the TCRdb table keeps only in-frame clones and is missing some. Clone size and V and J calls were adopted from that table, with D and trimming inferred from the DNA. The sample carries tens of thousands of clones, 65% to 90% recorded once. This CDR3 spans 15 amino acids. V was clipped by 5 bases and J by 7 bases; unmatched bases: 12. CDR1 is MNHEY, CDR2 SMNVEV, per germline (reference sequence). The sample belongs to a study of blood T cell repertoires in COVID-19. On the study more broadly: PBMCs, B-cell-depleted T cells, or T cells were the source of the cDNA or gDNA that made up the material.

Source material: peripheral blood. The chain is built from TRBV27 and TRBJ2-7, with TRBD1 identical over 9 bases. The clonotype was recovered from an elderly woman with COVID-19, enrolled during active disease. Here the CDR3 DNA reads TGTGCCAGCAGTCCACGGACAGGGGAGAGAGAAGAGCAGTACTTC. Translating gives CASSPRTGEREEQYF.